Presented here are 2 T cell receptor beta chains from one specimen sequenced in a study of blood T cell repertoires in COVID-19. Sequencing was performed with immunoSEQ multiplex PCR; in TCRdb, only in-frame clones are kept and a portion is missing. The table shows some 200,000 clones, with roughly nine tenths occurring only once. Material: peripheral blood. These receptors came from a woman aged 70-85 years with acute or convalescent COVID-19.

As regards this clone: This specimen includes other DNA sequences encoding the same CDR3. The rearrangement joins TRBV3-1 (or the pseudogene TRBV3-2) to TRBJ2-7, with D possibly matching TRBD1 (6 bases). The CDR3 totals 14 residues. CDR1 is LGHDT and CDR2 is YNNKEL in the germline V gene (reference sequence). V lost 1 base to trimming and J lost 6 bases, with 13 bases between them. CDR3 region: CASSQGSGVFEQYF. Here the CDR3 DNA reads TGTGCCAGCAGCCAAGGATCAGGGGTCTTCGAGCAGTACTTC.

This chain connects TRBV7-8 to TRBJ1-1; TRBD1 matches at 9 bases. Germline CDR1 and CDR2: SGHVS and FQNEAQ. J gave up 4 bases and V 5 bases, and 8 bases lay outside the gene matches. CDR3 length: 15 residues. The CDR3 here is CASSKNRGLITEAFF. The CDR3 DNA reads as TGTGCCAGCAGCAAGAACAGGGGGCTTATCACTGAAGCTTTCTTT.